This is a list of T cell receptor beta chains from one sample in a study of CD8 T cells in ankylosing spondylitis. MiXCR, run by TCRdb on the 5' RACE reads, gives a single entry per CDR3 protein. Counted here are about 130,000 distinct CDR3 sequences, roughly 8.8% occurring once; the ten biggest clones make up about 3.3%. Material: blood, either unsorted or a sorted T cell fraction (not recorded which). Receptors were obtained from a male donor with ankylosing spondylitis or in good health (not recorded which). CDR3s include the opening cysteine and the closing phenylalanine or tryptophan. D genes are given only for firm matches.

CDR3aa: CASNGGSQETQYF
v_gene: TRBV6-6
j_gene: TRBJ2-5
d_gene: TRBD2

CDR3aa: CASSLDSGQQYF
v_gene: TRBV7-2
j_gene: TRBJ2-7
d_gene: -

CDR3aa: CCARVHSILSGANVLTF
v_gene: TRBV20-1
j_gene: TRBJ2-6
d_gene: -

CDR3aa: CASSQGPNTGELFF
v_gene: TRBV12-3/TRBV12-4
j_gene: TRBJ2-2
d_gene: -

CDR3aa: CSARVGAGYNEQFF
v_gene: TRBV20-1
j_gene: TRBJ2-1
d_gene: -

CDR3aa: CSASGSSYEQYF
v_gene: TRBV20-1
j_gene: TRBJ2-7
d_gene: -

CDR3aa: CSARKREVYTDTQYF
v_gene: TRBV20-1
j_gene: TRBJ2-3
d_gene: TRBD2

CDR3aa: CATRSRAKNSQYF
v_gene: TRBV6-1
j_gene: TRBJ2-4
d_gene: -

CDR3aa: CASSRTGESYEQYF
v_gene: TRBV12-3/TRBV12-4
j_gene: TRBJ2-7
d_gene: TRBD1

CDR3aa: CASSPVAYTEAFF
v_gene: TRBV27
j_gene: TRBJ1-1
d_gene: -

CDR3aa: CAISGGTSSETQYF
v_gene: TRBV10-3
j_gene: TRBJ2-5
d_gene: TRBD2

CDR3aa: CAWSSSSQVEQFF
v_gene: TRBV30
j_gene: TRBJ2-1
d_gene: -

CDR3aa: CASSQDPGGLSYEQYF
v_gene: TRBV3-1
j_gene: TRBJ2-7
d_gene: TRBD1

CDR3aa: CASSLRDSLAKNIQYF
v_gene: TRBV28
j_gene: TRBJ2-4
d_gene: TRBD1

CDR3aa: CAWSLTGTVPNYGYTF
v_gene: TRBV30
j_gene: TRBJ1-2
d_gene: -

CDR3aa: CASSQGGGLDEQFF
v_gene: TRBV7-9
j_gene: TRBJ2-1
d_gene: -

CDR3aa: CSARDDGGLYEQYF
v_gene: TRBV20-1
j_gene: TRBJ2-7
d_gene: -

CDR3aa: CASSLPGQGATGELFF
v_gene: TRBV12-3/TRBV12-4
j_gene: TRBJ2-2
d_gene: TRBD1

CDR3aa: CASTRTSGTPYEQYF
v_gene: TRBV6-1
j_gene: TRBJ2-7
d_gene: TRBD2

CDR3aa: CSARDKGLAGGHEQFF
v_gene: TRBV20-1
j_gene: TRBJ2-1
d_gene: TRBD2

CDR3aa: CSAGGAAGNEQFF
v_gene: TRBV20-1
j_gene: TRBJ2-1
d_gene: -

CDR3aa: CASSLSGVDEQYF
v_gene: TRBV5-1
j_gene: TRBJ2-7
d_gene: -

CDR3aa: CAITRPTRAETQYF
v_gene: TRBV10-3
j_gene: TRBJ2-5
d_gene: -

CDR3aa: CATHGSGRSGGELFF
v_gene: TRBV10-2
j_gene: TRBJ2-2
d_gene: TRBD2

CDR3aa: CSAPGTSGSISEQYF
v_gene: TRBV20-1
j_gene: TRBJ2-7
d_gene: TRBD2

CDR3aa: CASSPTRTGELFF
v_gene: TRBV12-3/TRBV12-4
j_gene: TRBJ2-2
d_gene: -

CDR3aa: CASSSRTSGDNEQFF
v_gene: TRBV7-2
j_gene: TRBJ2-1
d_gene: TRBD2

CDR3aa: CASLGGRYNEQFF
v_gene: TRBV6-1
j_gene: TRBJ2-1
d_gene: -

CDR3aa: CASSRDSRYNEQFF
v_gene: TRBV13
j_gene: TRBJ2-1
d_gene: -

CDR3aa: CASSLGDTAQETQYF
v_gene: TRBV5-5
j_gene: TRBJ2-5
d_gene: -

CDR3aa: CASSLALVLAGGPRNEQFF
v_gene: TRBV7-8
j_gene: TRBJ2-1
d_gene: TRBD2

CDR3aa: CASSSGTATYEQYF
v_gene: TRBV18
j_gene: TRBJ2-7
d_gene: TRBD1

CDR3aa: CASSMGLAENTDTQYF
v_gene: TRBV5-1
j_gene: TRBJ2-3
d_gene: TRBD2

CDR3aa: CASSPGTQQHF
v_gene: TRBV12-3/TRBV12-4
j_gene: TRBJ1-5
d_gene: -

CDR3aa: CASSFRGNTEAFF
v_gene: TRBV7-3
j_gene: TRBJ1-1
d_gene: -

CDR3aa: CACSQENRHRANYGYTF
v_gene: TRBV3-2
j_gene: TRBJ1-2
d_gene: -

CDR3aa: CASSQDLIGREQFF
v_gene: TRBV4-1
j_gene: TRBJ2-1
d_gene: -

CDR3aa: CASSLAASAHYEQYF
v_gene: TRBV7-6
j_gene: TRBJ2-7
d_gene: -

CDR3aa: CASSLARGNNSPLHF
v_gene: TRBV12-3/TRBV12-4
j_gene: TRBJ1-6
d_gene: -

CDR3aa: CSGRDSKNIQYF
v_gene: TRBV29-1
j_gene: TRBJ2-4
d_gene: TRBD1

CDR3aa: CASSLAGSRNEQFF
v_gene: TRBV7-3
j_gene: TRBJ2-1
d_gene: -

CDR3aa: CSARPRVREQFF
v_gene: TRBV20-1
j_gene: TRBJ2-1
d_gene: -

CDR3aa: CASSPFPRGANVLTF
v_gene: TRBV7-2
j_gene: TRBJ2-6
d_gene: -

CDR3aa: CASSRTTLTYYGYTF
v_gene: TRBV7-2
j_gene: TRBJ1-2
d_gene: -

CDR3aa: CASSPRWGNRVGLFNEQFF
v_gene: TRBV11-2
j_gene: TRBJ2-1
d_gene: -

CDR3aa: CSVTGDATDTQYF
v_gene: TRBV29-1
j_gene: TRBJ2-3
d_gene: TRBD1

CDR3aa: CASSLDVVGLAPYEQYF
v_gene: TRBV11-2
j_gene: TRBJ2-7
d_gene: -

CDR3aa: CSALPGQGNIQYF
v_gene: TRBV20-1
j_gene: TRBJ2-4
d_gene: TRBD1

CDR3aa: CASWGEDTGELFF
v_gene: TRBV2
j_gene: TRBJ2-2
d_gene: -

CDR3aa: CASRTEAGSYEQYF
v_gene: TRBV11-2
j_gene: TRBJ2-7
d_gene: TRBD2

CDR3aa: CASRGTRETQYF
v_gene: TRBV7-9
j_gene: TRBJ2-5
d_gene: -

CDR3aa: CSATRRDRFTDTQYF
v_gene: TRBV20-1
j_gene: TRBJ2-3
d_gene: TRBD1

CDR3aa: CASSGSFQETQYF
v_gene: TRBV18
j_gene: TRBJ2-5
d_gene: -

CDR3aa: CSARDRLAIYNEQFF
v_gene: TRBV20-1
j_gene: TRBJ2-1
d_gene: TRBD2

CDR3aa: CASSIAGGARNEQFF
v_gene: TRBV9
j_gene: TRBJ2-1
d_gene: TRBD2

CDR3aa: CSARRTTYNSPLHF
v_gene: TRBV20-1
j_gene: TRBJ1-6
d_gene: -

CDR3aa: CASSPQNRNTQYF
v_gene: TRBV7-2
j_gene: TRBJ2-3
d_gene: -

CDR3aa: CASSQGRQETQYF
v_gene: TRBV4-3
j_gene: TRBJ2-5
d_gene: -

CDR3aa: CASSLSGNSYEQYF
v_gene: TRBV5-1
j_gene: TRBJ2-7
d_gene: -

CDR3aa: CASRGGSGELFF
v_gene: TRBV27
j_gene: TRBJ2-2
d_gene: -